Given below is one TCR beta chain in context. Antigen unknown. Other DNA sequences of this sample code for an identical CDR3. The source of the sample is a study of T cell responses to AZD1222 COVID-19 vaccine. Findings of the study overall: Among the donors, most were white British and more were female, and clonal diversity was possibly underestimated.

Only in-frame clones appear in the TCRdb table, and some are missing; sequencing was by immunoSEQ multiplex PCR. The sample lists approximately 70,000 clones; around 80% were seen once. CDR3 length equals 14 residues. Germline CDR1 is SGHAT and CDR2 is FQNNGV. Trimming took 1 base from V and 0 from J, leaving 7 bases between them. Sequenced here: peripheral blood, sampled 28 days after the second AZD1222 dose. The TCR comes from an adult who received the AZD1222 COVID-19 vaccine. V usage is TRBV11-2 and J usage is TRBJ2-7; D remains ambiguous. In DNA, the CDR3 is TGTGCCAGCAGCTTAGGACATTCCTCCTACGAGCAGTACTTC. It specifies CASSLGHSSYEQYF. Combining the CDR3 with reference TRBV11-2 and TRBJ2-7 gives the whole variable domain EAGVAQSPRYKIIEKRQSVAFWCNPISGHATLYWYQQILGQGPKLLIQFQNNGVVDDSQLPKDRFSAERLKGVDSTLKIQPAKLEDSAVYLCASSLGHSSYEQYFGPGTRLTVT.